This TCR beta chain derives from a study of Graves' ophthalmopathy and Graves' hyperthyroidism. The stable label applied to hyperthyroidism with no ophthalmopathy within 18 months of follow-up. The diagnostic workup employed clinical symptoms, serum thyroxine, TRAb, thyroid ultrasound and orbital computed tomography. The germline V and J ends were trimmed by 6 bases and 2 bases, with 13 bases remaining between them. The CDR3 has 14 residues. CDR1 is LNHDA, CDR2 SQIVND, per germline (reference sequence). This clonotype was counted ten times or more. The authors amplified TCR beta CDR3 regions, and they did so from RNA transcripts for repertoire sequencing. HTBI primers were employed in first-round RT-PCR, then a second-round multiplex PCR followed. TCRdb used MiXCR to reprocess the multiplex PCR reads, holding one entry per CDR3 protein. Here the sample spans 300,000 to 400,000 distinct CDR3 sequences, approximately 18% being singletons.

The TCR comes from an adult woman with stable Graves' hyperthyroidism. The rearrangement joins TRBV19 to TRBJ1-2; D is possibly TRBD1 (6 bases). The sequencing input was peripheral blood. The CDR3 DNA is TGTGCCAGTAGCCTACAGGGTAGGAACTATGGCTACACCTTC. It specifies CASSLQGRNYGYTF.